The 29 T cell receptor beta chains listed next were all sequenced from one sample in a study of monozygotic twins with inflammatory bowel disease. Reanalyzing the 5' RACE reads, TCRdb keeps one entry per CDR3 protein, without DNA. Listed are about 380,000 distinct CDR3 sequences; 2.5% to 3% falls within the top ten. Sequencing was performed on blood. The receptors originated from a human donor with ulcerative colitis or Crohn's disease, or a healthy co-twin of an affected twin (not recorded which).

V and J are TRBV5-1 and TRBJ1-6; TCRdb proposes TRBD1, but this gene call is untestable without DNA. Germline V gene lookup returns CDR1 SGHRS and CDR2 YFSETQ. The CDR3 loop spans 16 amino acids. CDR3 region: CASSSGTGRYNSPLHF.

The V and J genes are TRBV18 and TRBJ2-2; checking the TCRdb D call of TRBD1 is not possible without DNA. Germline values: CDR1 KGHSH, CDR2 LQKENI. The CDR3 totals 16 residues. The CDR3 loop reads CASSPQRGANTGELFF.

The V gene is TRBV12-3 or TRBV12-4, the J gene TRBJ1-5; lacking DNA, the TRBD1 call made by TCRdb goes unchecked. This CDR3 has 15 amino acids. The chain's CDR3 is CASSWDGGSNQPQHF.

The chain's CDR3 is CASITGGGSTDTQYF. This rearrangement joins TRBV28 to TRBJ2-3; TCRdb returns TRBD2, unconfirmable since there is no DNA. CDR1 is MDHEN and CDR2 is SYDVKM in the germline V gene. The CDR3 is 15 residues long.

The chain uses TRBV3-1 and TRBJ1-5. Per germline, CDR1 LGHDT and CDR2 YNNKEL (reference sequence). CDR3 size: 13 residues. This CDR3 reads CASSPRINQPQHF.

The V and J genes are TRBV12-3 or TRBV12-4 and TRBJ1-2. This CDR3 region has 15 residues. CDR3 sequence: CASSLKTGVLYGYTF.

The V and J genes are TRBV9 and TRBJ2-7; checking the TCRdb D call of TRBD1 is not possible without DNA. The CDR3 is 14 residues long. From germline, CDR1 is SGDLS and CDR2 YYNGEE. The CDR3 here is CASSVDGQRYEQYF.

The chain combines TRBV9 with TRBJ2-4; the D gene TCRdb calls, TRBD1, cannot be checked with no DNA. This CDR3 has 17 residues. The germline gives CDR1 SGDLS, CDR2 YYNGEE. Here the CDR3 reads CASSVSGTGVAKNIQYF.

V usage is TRBV30 and J usage is TRBJ2-7. The germline gives CDR1 GTSNPN, CDR2 SVGIG (reference sequence). There are 14 residues in the CDR3. CDR3 sequence: CAWSTTGGPYEQYF. Full variable domain (outside the CDR3, taken from reference TRBV30 and TRBJ2-7): SQTIHQWPATLVQPVGSPLSLECTVEGTSNPNLYWYRQAAGRGLQLLFYSVGIGQISSEVPQNLSASRPQDRQFILSSKKLLLSDSGFYLCAWSTTGGPYEQYFGPGTRLTVT.

V usage is TRBV11-2 and J usage is TRBJ2-4; TCRdb calls TRBD2, which cannot be checked without DNA. The CDR3 is made up of 19 amino acids. CDR1 and CDR2 (germline): SGHAT, FQNNGV. The chain's CDR3 is CASSPPGRQGIIAKNIQYF.

The gene calls are TRBV20-1 and TRBJ1-1. The CDR3 consists of 11 residues. CDR1 DFQATT and CDR2 SNEGSKA come from the germline V gene (reference sequence). The CDR3 sequence is CSARGATEAFF.

The chain joins TRBV6-5 to TRBJ2-1; the TCRdb call, TRBD2, lacks DNA for checking. Looked up from germline, CDR1 is MNHEY and CDR2 is SVGAGI. The CDR3 totals 17 residues. CDR3 in amino acids: CASGYRQGRVSYNEQFF.

This sequence joins TRBV6-6 and TRBJ1-1. The CDR3 length is 14 residues. CDR1 and CDR2 from the germline V gene are MNHNY and SVGAGI (reference sequence). CDR3 residues: CASSYSWANTEAFF.

V gene TRBV28 combines with J gene TRBJ2-4; TCRdb's D gene call, TRBD1, goes unchecked for lack of DNA. The CDR3 has 14 amino acids. Looked up from germline, CDR1 is MDHEN and CDR2 is SYDVKM. This CDR3 reads CASSLFAGENIQYF.

The chain couples TRBV27 to TRBJ2-6. This CDR3 is built from 12 residues. Germline CDR1 reads MNHEY; CDR2 reads SMNVEV (reference sequence). Here the CDR3 reads CASTSGANVLTF.

J is TRBJ2-1 and V is TRBV6-6. This CDR3 is built from 12 residues. Germline-derived CDR1 and CDR2 are MNHNY and SVGAGI (reference sequence). CDR3 residues: CASSYPNNEQFF.

The chain carries TRBV9 and TRBJ2-7; without DNA, the TCRdb call of TRBD2 cannot be checked. Germline CDR1 is SGDLS and CDR2 is YYNGEE. There are 14 residues in the CDR3. The CDR3 sequence: CASSIGGEPYEQYF.

The chain carries TRBV29-1 and TRBJ2-3; TCRdb's D call, TRBD1, is unchecked because there is no DNA. From germline, CDR1 is SQVTM and CDR2 ANQGSEA. CDR3 length: 14 amino acids. Here the CDR3 reads CSVEDGAGTDTQYF.

V is TRBV7-9 and J is TRBJ2-7; as DNA is missing, the TRBD1 call by TCRdb cannot be tested. In germline, CDR1 is SEHNR, CDR2 FQNEAQ (reference sequence). The CDR3 extends over 12 amino acids. CDR3 sequence: CASSRDVGEQYF.

The chain recombines TRBV10-3 with TRBJ1-6; TCRdb outputs TRBD1, but without DNA this stays unchecked. This CDR3 has 13 residues. CDR1 ENHRY and CDR2 SYGVKD come from the germline V gene. The CDR3: CAISPDSLTPLHF.

J is TRBJ2-1 and V is TRBV3-1. This CDR3 comprises 17 residues. CDR1 and CDR2 (germline): LGHDT, YNNKEL (reference sequence). The CDR3 sequence is CASSLTIGQGSYNEQFF.

The J gene is TRBJ2-1, the V gene TRBV5-5. The CDR3 contains 14 residues. From germline, CDR1 is SGHKS and CDR2 YYEKEE (reference sequence). CDR3 sequence reads: CASSLGGLGGEQFF.

The chain has TRBV9 and TRBJ1-6; there is no DNA to check the TCRdb D call of TRBD1. The CDR3 contains 15 residues. Germline V gives CDR1 SGDLS, CDR2 YYNGEE. CDR3 sequence reads: CASSPRGTVDSPLHF.

V usage is TRBV19 and J usage is TRBJ2-3; with no DNA, the TCRdb D assignment of TRBD2 cannot be verified. The CDR3 totals 17 residues. Germline V gene lookup returns CDR1 LNHDA and CDR2 SQIVND (reference sequence). The CDR3 reads CASSIGLAGAYTDTQYF. The complete variable domain, with remaining parts taken from reference TRBV19 and TRBJ2-3, reads DGGITQSPKYLFRKEGQNVTLSCEQNLNHDAMYWYRQDPGQGLRLIYYSQIVNDFQKGDIAEGYSVSREKKESFPLTVTSAQKNPTAFYLCASSIGLAGAYTDTQYFGPGTRLTVL.

The chain has TRBV6-5 and TRBJ1-1. Germline V CDR1 and CDR2: MNHEY, SVGAGI. There are 15 residues in the CDR3. The CDR3 loop reads CASSQEGGGRREAFF.

The rearrangement uses TRBV6-5 and TRBJ2-7. Germline CDR1 is MNHEY and CDR2 is SVGAGI. The CDR3 length is 16 residues. The CDR3 reads CASSYSVGLTSYEQYF.

This chain uses TRBV3-1 with TRBJ2-7; TCRdb reports TRBD1, a call that lacks DNA to check it against. The CDR3 is made up of 13 amino acids. Germline V gene sequence: CDR1 LGHDT, CDR2 YNNKEL (reference sequence). The CDR3 sequence is CASRDRASYEQYF.

The V call is TRBV5-1, the J call TRBJ2-2; TCRdb picks TRBD2, but there is no DNA to check that call. CDR1 and CDR2 from the germline V gene are SGHRS and YFSETQ. The CDR3 consists of 14 residues. CDR3 protein: CASSLVAGAGELFF.

This chain joins TRBV20-1 and TRBJ1-5; TCRdb's D call, TRBD1, is unchecked because there is no DNA. The CDR3 runs 13 residues. CDR1 is DFQATT and CDR2 is SNEGSKA in the germline V gene (reference sequence). CDR3 protein: CSARRDSPQPQHF.